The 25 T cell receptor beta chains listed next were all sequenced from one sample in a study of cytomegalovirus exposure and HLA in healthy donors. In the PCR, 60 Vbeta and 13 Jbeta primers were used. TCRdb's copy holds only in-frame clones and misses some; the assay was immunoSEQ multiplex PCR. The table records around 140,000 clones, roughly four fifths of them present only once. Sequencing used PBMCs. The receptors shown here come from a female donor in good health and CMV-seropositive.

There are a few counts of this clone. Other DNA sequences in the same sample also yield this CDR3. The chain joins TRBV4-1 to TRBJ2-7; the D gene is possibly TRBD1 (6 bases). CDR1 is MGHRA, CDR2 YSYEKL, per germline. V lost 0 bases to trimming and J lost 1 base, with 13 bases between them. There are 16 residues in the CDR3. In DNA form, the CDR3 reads TGCGCCAGCAGCCAAGAGGCGACAGGAGGTTCCTACGAGCAGTACTTC. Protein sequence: CASSQEATGGSYEQYF.

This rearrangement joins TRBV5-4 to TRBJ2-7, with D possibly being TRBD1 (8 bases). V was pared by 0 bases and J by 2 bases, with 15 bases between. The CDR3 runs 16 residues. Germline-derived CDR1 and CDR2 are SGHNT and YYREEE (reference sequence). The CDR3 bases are TGTGCCAGCAGCTTGGGGACAGGGAGGGACACCTACGAGCAGTACTTC. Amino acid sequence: CASSLGTGRDTYEQYF. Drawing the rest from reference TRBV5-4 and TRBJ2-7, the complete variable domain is ETGVTQSPTHLIKTRGQQVTLRCSSQSGHNTVSWYQQALGQGPQFIFQYYREEENGRGNFPPRFSGLQFPNYSSELNVNALELDDSALYLCASSLGTGRDTYEQYFGPGTRLTVT.

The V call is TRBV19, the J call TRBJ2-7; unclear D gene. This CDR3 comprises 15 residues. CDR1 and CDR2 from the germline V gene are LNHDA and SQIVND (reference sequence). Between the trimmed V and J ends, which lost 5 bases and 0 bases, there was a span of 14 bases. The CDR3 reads CASSDYSRSSYEQYF. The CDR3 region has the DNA TGTGCCAGTAGTGATTACAGTCGTAGCTCCTACGAGCAGTACTTC.

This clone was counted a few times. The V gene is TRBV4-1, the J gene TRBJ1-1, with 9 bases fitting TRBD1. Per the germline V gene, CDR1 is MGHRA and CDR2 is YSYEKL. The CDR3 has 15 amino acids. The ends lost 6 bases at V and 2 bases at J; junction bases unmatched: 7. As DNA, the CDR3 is TGCGCCAGCAGGTTTGGACAGGGGATAAACACTGAAGCTTTCTTT. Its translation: CASRFGQGINTEAFF.

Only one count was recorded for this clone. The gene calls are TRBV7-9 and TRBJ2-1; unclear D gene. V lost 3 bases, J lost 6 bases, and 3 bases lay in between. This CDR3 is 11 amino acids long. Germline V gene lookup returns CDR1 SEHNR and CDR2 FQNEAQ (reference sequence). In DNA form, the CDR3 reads TGTGCCAGCAGCTTCTTCAATGAGCAGTTCTTC. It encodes CASSFFNEQFF.

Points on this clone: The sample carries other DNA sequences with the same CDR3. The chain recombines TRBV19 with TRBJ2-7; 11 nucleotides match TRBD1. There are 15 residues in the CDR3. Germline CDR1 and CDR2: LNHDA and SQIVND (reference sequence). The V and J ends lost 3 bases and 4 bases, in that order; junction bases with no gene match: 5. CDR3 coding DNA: TGTGCCAGTAGTATGGCCGGGACAGGGGGGTACGAGCAGTACTTC. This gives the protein CASSMAGTGGYEQYF.

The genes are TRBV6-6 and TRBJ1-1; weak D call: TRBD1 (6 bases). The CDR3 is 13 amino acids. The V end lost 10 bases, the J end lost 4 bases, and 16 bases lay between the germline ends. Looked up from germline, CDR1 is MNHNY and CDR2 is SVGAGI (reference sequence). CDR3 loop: CATRMGAGTEAFF. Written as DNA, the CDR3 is TGTGCCACCAGGATGGGGGCAGGCACTGAAGCTTTCTTT.

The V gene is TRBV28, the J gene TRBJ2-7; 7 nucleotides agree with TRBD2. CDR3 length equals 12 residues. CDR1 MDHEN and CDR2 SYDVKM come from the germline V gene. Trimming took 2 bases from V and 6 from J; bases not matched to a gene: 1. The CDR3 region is CASSLGRGEQYF. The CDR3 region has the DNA TGTGCCAGCAGTTTAGGGAGGGGCGAGCAGTACTTC.

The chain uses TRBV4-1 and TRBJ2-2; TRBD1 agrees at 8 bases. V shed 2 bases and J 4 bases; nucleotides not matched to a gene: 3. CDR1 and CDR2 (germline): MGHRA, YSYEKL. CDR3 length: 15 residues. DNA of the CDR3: TGCGCCAGCAGCCAAAGGGACAGGTTCACCGGGGAGCTGTTTTTT. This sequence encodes CASSQRDRFTGELFF.

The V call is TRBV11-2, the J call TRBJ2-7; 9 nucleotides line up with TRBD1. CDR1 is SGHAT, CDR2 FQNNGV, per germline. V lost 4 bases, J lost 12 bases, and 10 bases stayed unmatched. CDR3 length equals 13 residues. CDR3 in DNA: TGTGCCAGCAGCTCCCGACAGGGGGAAGTCGTGTACTTC. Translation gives CASSSRQGEVVYF.

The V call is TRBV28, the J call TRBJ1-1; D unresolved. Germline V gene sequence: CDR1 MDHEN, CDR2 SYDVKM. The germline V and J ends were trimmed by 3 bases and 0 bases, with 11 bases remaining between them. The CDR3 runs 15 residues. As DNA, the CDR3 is TGTGCCAGCAGTTTGGGCTTACGCATGAACACTGAAGCTTTCTTT. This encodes CASSLGLRMNTEAFF.

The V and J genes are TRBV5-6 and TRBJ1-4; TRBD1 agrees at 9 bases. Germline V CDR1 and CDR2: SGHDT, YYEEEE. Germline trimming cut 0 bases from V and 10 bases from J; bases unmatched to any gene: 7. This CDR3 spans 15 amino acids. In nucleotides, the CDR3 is TGTGCCAGCAGCTTGGCCGGGACAGGGAGAGGAAAACTGTTTTTT. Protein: CASSLAGTGRGKLFF.

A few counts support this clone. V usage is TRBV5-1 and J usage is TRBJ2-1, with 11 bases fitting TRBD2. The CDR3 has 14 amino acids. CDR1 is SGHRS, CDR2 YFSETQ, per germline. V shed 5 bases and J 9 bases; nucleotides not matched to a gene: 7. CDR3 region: CASRTTSGSSEQFF. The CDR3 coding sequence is TGCGCCAGCAGAACTACTAGCGGGAGTAGTGAGCAGTTCTTC.

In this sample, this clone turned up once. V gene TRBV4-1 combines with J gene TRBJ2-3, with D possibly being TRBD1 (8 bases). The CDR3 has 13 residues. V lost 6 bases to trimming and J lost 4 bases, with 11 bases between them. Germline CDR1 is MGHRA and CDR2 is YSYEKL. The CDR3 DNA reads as TGCGCCAGCAGACAGGGGGGGGCAGATACGCAGTATTTT. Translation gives CASRQGGADTQYF.

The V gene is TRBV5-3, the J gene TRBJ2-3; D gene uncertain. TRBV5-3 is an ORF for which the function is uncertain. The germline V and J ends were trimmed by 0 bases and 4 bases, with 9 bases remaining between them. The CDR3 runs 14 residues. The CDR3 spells CARSLVSIPDTQYF. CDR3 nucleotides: TGTGCCAGAAGCTTGGTCAGTATCCCAGATACGCAGTATTTT.

CDR3 residues: CASSGLAVQNTGELFF. Written as DNA, the CDR3 is TGTGCCAGCAGCGGACTAGCGGTCCAGAACACCGGGGAGCTGTTTTTT. The chain employs TRBV7-6 and TRBJ2-2; 10 nucleotides match TRBD2. The CDR3 has 16 residues. Germline V lookup: CDR1 SGHVS, CDR2 FNYEAQ. V trimming: 5 bases; J trimming: 1 base; junction bases outside the gene matches: 4.

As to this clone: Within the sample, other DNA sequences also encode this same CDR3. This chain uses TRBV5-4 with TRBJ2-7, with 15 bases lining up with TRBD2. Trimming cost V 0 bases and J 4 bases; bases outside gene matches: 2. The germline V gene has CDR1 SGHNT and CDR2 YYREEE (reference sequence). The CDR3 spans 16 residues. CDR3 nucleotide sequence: TGTGCCAGCAGCTTGGGAGGGACTAGCGGGAGGTACGAGCAGTACTTC. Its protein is CASSLGGTSGRYEQYF.

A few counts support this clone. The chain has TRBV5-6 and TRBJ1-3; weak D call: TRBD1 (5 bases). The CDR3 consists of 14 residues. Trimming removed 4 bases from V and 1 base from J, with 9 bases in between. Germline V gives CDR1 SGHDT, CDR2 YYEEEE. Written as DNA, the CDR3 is TGTGCCAGCAGCGCAGGGTGGTCTGGAAACACCATATATTTT. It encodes CASSAGWSGNTIYF.

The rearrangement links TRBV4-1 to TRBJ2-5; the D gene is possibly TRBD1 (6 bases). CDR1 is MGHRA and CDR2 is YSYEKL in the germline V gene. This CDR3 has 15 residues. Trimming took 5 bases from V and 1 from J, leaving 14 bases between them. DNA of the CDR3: TGCGCCAGCAGCTTCCAAACAGGGCCCCAAGAGACCCAGTACTTC. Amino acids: CASSFQTGPQETQYF.

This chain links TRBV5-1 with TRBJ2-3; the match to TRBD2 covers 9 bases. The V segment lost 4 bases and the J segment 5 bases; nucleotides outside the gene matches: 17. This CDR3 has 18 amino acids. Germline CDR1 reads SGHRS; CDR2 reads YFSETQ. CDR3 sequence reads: CASSPLRAGGIGGDTQYF. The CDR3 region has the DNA TGCGCCAGCAGCCCGCTGAGGGCGGGAGGGATTGGGGGAGATACGCAGTATTTT.

CDR3 nucleotides: TGCAGCGTGAAAGGGGGAAACACAGATACGCAGTATTTT. The encoded protein is CSVKGGNTDTQYF. V gene TRBV29-1 combines with J gene TRBJ2-3; D is perhaps TRBD1 (6 bases). The length of the CDR3 is 13 residues. V dropped 6 bases and J dropped 2 bases, with 12 bases sitting between them. CDR1 is SQVTM, CDR2 ANQGSEA, per germline.

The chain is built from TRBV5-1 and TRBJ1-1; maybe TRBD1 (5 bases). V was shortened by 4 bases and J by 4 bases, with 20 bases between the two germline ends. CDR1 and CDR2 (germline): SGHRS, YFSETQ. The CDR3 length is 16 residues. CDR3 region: CASSMGLGAGGTEAFF. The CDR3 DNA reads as TGCGCCAGCAGCATGGGGTTAGGGGCCGGGGGCACTGAAGCTTTCTTT.

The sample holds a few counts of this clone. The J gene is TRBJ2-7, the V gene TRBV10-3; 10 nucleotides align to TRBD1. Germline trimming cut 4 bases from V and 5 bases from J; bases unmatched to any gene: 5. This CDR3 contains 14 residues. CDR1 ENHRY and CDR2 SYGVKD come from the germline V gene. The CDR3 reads CAISGDRGKNEQYF. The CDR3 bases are TGTGCCATCAGTGGGGACAGGGGTAAGAACGAGCAGTACTTC.

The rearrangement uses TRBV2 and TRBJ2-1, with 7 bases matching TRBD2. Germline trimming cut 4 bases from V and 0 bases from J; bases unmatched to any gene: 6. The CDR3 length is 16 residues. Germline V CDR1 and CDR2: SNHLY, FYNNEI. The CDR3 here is CASSGLGGSSYNEQFF. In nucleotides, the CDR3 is TGTGCCAGCAGTGGCCTCGGGGGGAGCTCCTACAATGAGCAGTTCTTC.

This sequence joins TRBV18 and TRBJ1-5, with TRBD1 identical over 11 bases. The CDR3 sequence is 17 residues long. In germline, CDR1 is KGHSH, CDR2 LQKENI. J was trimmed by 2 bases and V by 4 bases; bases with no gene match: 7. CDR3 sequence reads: CASSLIWDRGGNQPQHF. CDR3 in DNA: TGTGCCAGCTCACTAATATGGGACAGGGGGGGCAATCAGCCCCAGCATTTT.